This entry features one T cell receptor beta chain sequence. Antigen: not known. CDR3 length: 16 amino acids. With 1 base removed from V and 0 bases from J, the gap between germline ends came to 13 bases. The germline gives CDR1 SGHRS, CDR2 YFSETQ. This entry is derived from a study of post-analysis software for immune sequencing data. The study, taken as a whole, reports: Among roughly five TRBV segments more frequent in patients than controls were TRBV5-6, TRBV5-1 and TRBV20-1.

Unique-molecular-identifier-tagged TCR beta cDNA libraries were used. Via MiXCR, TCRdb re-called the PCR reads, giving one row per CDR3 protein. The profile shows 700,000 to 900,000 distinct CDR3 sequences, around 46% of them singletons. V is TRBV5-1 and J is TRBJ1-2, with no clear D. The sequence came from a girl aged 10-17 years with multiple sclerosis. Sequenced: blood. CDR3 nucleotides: TGCGCCAGCAGCTTGAAGGGCACAGAACCTAACTATGGCTACACCTTC. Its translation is CASSLKGTEPNYGYTF.